The clone carrying this T cell receptor beta chain occurred many times. Its antigen is as yet unknown. Collection of lesional scalp punch biopsies and peripheral blood was performed in alopecia areata patients. This sample stems from a study of CD8+ T cells in alopecia areata. Study context: Patients in the study were on tofacitinib for 6 to 18 months, then off it for 6 months.

In germline, CDR1 is MGHRA, CDR2 YSYEKL. With 0 bases clipped from V and 4 bases from J, the junction kept 8 bases outside the gene matches. The CDR3 totals 17 residues. Findings and limits, study-wide: Higher clonality was seen in lesional scalp than in normal scalp, especially in alopecia totalis/universalis.

cDNA reverse transcribed from extracted RNA served as the sequencing template. TCRdb's table, derived via immunoSEQ multiplex PCR, lists solely in-frame clones and lacks some. The table lists more than 95,000 clones, about two fifths of them singletons. What was sequenced was CD4+ T cells sorted from blood. The V and J genes are TRBV4-1 and TRBJ2-5; 10 bases match TRBD2. This sequence originates from a human donor with alopecia areata. The CDR3 loop reads CASSQDRPSGSAETQYF. CDR3 bases: TGCGCCAGCAGCCAAGATCGTCCTAGCGGGAGTGCAGAGACCCAGTACTTC.